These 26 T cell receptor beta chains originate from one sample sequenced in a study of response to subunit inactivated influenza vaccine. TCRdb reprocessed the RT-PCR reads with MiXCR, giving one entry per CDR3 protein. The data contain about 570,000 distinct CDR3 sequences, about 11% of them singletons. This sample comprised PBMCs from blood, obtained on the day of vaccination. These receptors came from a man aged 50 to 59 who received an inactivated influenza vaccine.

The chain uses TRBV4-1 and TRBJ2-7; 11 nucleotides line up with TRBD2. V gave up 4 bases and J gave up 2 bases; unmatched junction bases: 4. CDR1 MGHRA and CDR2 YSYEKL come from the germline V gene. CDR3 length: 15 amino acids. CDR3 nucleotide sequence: TGCGCCAGCAGCCGCGGACTAGCGGGTGCCTACGAGCAGTACTTC. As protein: CASSRGLAGAYEQYF.

The CDR3: CASSSLAGRTGELFF. The CDR3 DNA reads TGCGCCAGCAGCTCGCTAGCGGGAAGAACCGGGGAGCTGTTTTTT. The chain has TRBV5-1 and TRBJ2-2; 9 nucleotides agree with TRBD2. Trimming removed 3 bases from V and 5 bases from J; junction bases left unmatched: 5. CDR3 length: 15 amino acids. Germline loops: CDR1 SGHRS, CDR2 YFSETQ. Full variable domain (remainder filled in from reference TRBV5-1 and TRBJ2-2): KAGVTQTPRYLIKTRGQQVTLSCSPISGHRSVSWYQQTPGQGLQFLFEYFSETQRNKGNFPGRFSGRQFSNSRSEMNVSTLELGDSALYLCASSSLAGRTGELFFGEGSRLTVL.

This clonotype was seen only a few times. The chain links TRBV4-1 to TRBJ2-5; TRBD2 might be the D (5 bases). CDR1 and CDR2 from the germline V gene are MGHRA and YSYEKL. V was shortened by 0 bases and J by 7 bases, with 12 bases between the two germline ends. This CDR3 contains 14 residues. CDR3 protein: CASSQDHGVGTQYF. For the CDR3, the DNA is TGCGCCAGCAGCCAAGATCACGGGGTTGGGACCCAGTACTTC.

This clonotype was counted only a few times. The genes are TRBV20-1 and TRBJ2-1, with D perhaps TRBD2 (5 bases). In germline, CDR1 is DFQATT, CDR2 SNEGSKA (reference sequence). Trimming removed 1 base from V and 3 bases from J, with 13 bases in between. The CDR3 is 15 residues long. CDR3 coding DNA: TGCAGTGCTAGAGTCCTAACGGCGGGCTACAATGAGCAGTTCTTC. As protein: CSARVLTAGYNEQFF.

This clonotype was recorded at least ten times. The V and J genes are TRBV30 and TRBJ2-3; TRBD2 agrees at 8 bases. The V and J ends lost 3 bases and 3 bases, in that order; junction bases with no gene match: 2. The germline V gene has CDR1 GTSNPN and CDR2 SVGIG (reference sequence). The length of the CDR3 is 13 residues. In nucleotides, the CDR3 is TGTGCCTGGAGCCGGGGGGGAACAGATACGCAGTATTTT. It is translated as CAWSRGGTDTQYF.

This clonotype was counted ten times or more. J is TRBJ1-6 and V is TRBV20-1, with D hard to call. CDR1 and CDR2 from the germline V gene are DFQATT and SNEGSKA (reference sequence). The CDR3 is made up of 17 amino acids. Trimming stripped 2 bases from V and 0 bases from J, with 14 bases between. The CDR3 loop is CSARRRVGSSYNSPLHF. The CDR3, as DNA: TGCAGTGCTAGAAGGAGAGTAGGGAGCTCCTATAATTCACCCCTCCACTTT.

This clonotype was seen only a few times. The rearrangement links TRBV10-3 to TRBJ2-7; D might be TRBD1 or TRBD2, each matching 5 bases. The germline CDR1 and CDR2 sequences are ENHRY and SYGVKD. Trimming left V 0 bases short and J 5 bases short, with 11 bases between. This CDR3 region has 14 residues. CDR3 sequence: CAISESMGRHEQYF. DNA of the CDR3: TGTGCCATCAGTGAGTCAATGGGACGCCACGAGCAGTACTTC.

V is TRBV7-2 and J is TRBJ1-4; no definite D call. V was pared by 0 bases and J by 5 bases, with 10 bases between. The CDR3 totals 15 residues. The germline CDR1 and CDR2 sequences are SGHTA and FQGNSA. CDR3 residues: CASSLAGNSNEKLFF. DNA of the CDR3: TGTGCCAGCAGCTTAGCTGGCAATAGCAATGAAAAACTGTTTTTT. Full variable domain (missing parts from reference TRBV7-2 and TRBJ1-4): GAGVSQSPSNKVTEKGKDVELRCDPISGHTALYWYRQSLGQGLEFLIYFQGNSAPDKSGLPSDRFSAERTGGSVSTLTIQRTQQEDSAVYLCASSLAGNSNEKLFFGSGTQLSVL.

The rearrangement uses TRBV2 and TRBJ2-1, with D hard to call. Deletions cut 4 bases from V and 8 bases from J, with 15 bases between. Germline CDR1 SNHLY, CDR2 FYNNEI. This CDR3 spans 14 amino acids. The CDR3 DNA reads TGTGCCAGCAGTGTTGGCATGATTTCCCATGAGCAGTTCTTC. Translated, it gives CASSVGMISHEQFF.

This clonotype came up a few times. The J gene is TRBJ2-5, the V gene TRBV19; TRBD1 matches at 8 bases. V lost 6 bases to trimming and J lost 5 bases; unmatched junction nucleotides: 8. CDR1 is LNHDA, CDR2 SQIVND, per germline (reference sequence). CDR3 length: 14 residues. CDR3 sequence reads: CASRRSGQGETQYF. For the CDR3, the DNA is TGTGCCAGTAGGAGATCCGGACAGGGCGAGACCCAGTACTTC.

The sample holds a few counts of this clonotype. CDR3 sequence reads: CASSRTGRVTEAFF. CDR3 nucleotide sequence: TGTGCCAGCAGCCGGACAGGGAGGGTCACTGAAGCTTTCTTT. V and J are TRBV12-3 or TRBV12-4 and TRBJ1-1, with TRBD1 identical over 8 bases. The trim removed 6 bases at V and 4 bases at J, leaving 7 bases unmatched. The CDR3 sequence is 14 residues long.

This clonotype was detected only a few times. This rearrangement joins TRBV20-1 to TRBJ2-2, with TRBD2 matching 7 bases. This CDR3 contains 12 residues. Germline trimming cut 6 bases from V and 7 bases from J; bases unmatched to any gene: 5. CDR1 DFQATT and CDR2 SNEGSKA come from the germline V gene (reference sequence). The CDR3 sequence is CSAGSGNGELFF. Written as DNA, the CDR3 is TGCAGTGCGGGGAGCGGGAACGGGGAGCTGTTTTTT.

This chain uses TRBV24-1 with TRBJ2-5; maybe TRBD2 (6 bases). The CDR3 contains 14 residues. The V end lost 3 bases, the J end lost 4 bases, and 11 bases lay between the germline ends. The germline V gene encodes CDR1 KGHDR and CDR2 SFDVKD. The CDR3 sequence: CATSDGTQRETQYF. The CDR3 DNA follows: TGTGCCACCAGTGATGGGACTCAAAGAGAGACCCAGTACTTC.

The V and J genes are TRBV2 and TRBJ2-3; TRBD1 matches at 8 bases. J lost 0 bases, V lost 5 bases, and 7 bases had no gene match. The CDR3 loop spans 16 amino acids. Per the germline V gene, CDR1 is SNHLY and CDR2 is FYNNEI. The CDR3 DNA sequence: TGTGCCAGCAGTAGAAGGGGACAGGAGAGCACAGATACGCAGTATTTT. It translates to CASSRRGQESTDTQYF. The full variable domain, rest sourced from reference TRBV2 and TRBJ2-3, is EPEVTQTPSHQVTQMGQEVILRCVPISNHLYFYWYRQILGQKVEFLVSFYNNEISEKSEIFDDQFSVERPDGSNFTLKIRSTKLEDSAMYFCASSRRGQESTDTQYFGPGTRLTVL.

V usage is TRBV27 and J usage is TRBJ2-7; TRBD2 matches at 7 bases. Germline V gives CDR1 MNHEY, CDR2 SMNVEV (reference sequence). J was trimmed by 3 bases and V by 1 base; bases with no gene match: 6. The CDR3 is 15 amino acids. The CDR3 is CASSLLFGGIYEQYF. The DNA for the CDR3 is TGTGCCAGCAGTTTATTATTCGGGGGGATCTACGAGCAGTACTTC.

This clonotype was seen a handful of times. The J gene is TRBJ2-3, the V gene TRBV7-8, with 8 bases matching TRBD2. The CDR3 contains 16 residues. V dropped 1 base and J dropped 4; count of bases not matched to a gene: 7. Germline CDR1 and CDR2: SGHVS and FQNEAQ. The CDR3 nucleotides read TGTGCCAGCAGCTTAGTTCGCCGGGAGGGGGCAGATACGCAGTATTTT. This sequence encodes CASSLVRREGADTQYF.

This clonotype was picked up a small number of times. CDR3 residues: CASSLARVLHNEQFF. The CDR3 DNA is TGTGCCAGCAGCTTAGCGCGTGTACTACACAATGAGCAGTTCTTC. The chain uses TRBV7-9 and TRBJ2-1; D gene unclear. Trimming left V 0 bases short and J 5 bases short, with 11 bases between. The CDR3 is 15 amino acids. Germline V gene lookup returns CDR1 SEHNR and CDR2 FQNEAQ (reference sequence).

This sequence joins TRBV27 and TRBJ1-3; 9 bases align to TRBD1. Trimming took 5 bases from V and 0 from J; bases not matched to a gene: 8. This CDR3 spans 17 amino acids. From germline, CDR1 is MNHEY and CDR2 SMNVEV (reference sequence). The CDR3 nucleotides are TGTGCCAGCAGTCCCGGGACAGGGAGTTTCTCTGGAAACACCATATATTTT. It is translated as CASSPGTGSFSGNTIYF.

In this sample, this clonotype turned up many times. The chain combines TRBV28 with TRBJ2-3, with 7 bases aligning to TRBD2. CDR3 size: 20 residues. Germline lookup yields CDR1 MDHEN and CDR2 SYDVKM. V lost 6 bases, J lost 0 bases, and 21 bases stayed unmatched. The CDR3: CASRSGGNLAALASTDTQYF. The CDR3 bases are TGTGCCAGCAGGTCTGGGGGGAATCTAGCGGCACTCGCTAGCACAGATACGCAGTATTTT.

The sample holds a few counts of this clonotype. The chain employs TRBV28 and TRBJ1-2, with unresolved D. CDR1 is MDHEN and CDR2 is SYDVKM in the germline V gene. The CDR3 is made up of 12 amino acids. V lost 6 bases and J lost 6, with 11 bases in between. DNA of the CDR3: TGTGCCAGCAGGCGGTCCGTCGATGGCTACACCTTC. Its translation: CASRRSVDGYTF.

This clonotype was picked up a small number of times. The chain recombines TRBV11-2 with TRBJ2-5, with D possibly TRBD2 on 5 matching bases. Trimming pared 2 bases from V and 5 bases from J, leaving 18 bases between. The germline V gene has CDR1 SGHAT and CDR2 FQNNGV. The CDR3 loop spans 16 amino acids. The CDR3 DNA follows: TGTGCCAGCAGCTTACTCGGGGTAGGGCAGTTCGAGACCCAGTACTTC. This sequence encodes CASSLLGVGQFETQYF.

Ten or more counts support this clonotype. The DNA of the CDR3 is TGTGCCAGCAGCCTCGGACCCGCTGGAAAACTGTTTTTT. Translation gives CASSLGPAGKLFF. The rearrangement joins TRBV14 to TRBJ1-4; no reliable D call. In germline, CDR1 is SGHDN, CDR2 FVKESK. The CDR3 sequence is 13 residues long. Trimming removed 4 bases from V and 10 bases from J, with 13 bases in between.

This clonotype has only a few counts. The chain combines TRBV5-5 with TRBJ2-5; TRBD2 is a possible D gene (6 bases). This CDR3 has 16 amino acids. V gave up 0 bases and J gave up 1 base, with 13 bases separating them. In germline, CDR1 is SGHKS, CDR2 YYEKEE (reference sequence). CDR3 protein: CASSLASMGGQETQYF. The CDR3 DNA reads TGTGCCAGCAGCTTGGCCTCGATGGGGGGCCAAGAGACCCAGTACTTC.

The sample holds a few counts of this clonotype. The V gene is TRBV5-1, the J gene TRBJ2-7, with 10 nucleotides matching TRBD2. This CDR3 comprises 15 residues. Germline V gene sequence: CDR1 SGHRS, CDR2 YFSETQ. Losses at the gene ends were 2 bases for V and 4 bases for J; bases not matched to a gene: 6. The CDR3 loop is CASSFERGGRYEQYF. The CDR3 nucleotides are TGCGCCAGCAGCTTCGAGCGGGGGGGCAGGTACGAGCAGTACTTC. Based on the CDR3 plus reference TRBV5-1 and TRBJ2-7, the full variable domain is KAGVTQTPRYLIKTRGQQVTLSCSPISGHRSVSWYQQTPGQGLQFLFEYFSETQRNKGNFPGRFSGRQFSNSRSEMNVSTLELGDSALYLCASSFERGGRYEQYFGPGTRLTVT.

As DNA, the CDR3 is TGTGCCAGCAGCTCAAGTGGGGGGTTTCCTAATCAGCCCCAGCATTTT. This sequence encodes CASSSSGGFPNQPQHF. The gene calls are TRBV7-8 and TRBJ1-5; TRBD1 is a possible D gene (5 bases). Per germline, CDR1 SGHVS and CDR2 FQNEAQ. The V end was cut by 4 bases, the J end by 4 bases, with 17 bases between. The CDR3 loop spans 16 amino acids. The full variable domain, its missing parts supplied by reference TRBV7-8 and TRBJ1-5, is GAGVSQSPRYKVAKRGQDVALRCDPISGHVSLFWYQQALGQGPEFLTYFQNEAQLDKSGLPSDRFFAERPEGSVSTLKIQRTQQEDSAVYLCASSSSGGFPNQPQHFGDGTRLSIL.

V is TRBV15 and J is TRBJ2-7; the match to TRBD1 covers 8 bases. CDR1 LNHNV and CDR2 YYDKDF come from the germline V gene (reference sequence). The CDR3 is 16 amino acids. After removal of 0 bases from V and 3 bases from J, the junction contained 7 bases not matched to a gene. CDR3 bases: TGTGCCACCAGCAGAGACTATACAGGGGGTTACTACGAGCAGTACTTC. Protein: CATSRDYTGGYYEQYF.